The source of this T cell receptor beta chain is a study of CD8 T cells in ankylosing spondylitis. V lost 1 base to trimming and J lost 6 bases, with 9 bases between them. CDR1 and CDR2 (germline): LGHNA, YSLEER. CDR3 length: 13 amino acids. TCRdb independently ran MiXCR on the 5' RACE reads; one entry per CDR3 protein. The sample shows 30,000 to 45,000 distinct CDR3 sequences, approximately 9.9% of them seen only once. Study results and caveats: In the blood and synovial fluid of reactive arthritis, some motif variants had been previously reported.

This clonotype was found many times. Its antigen is not identified. Sequenced: synovial fluid, either unsorted or a sorted T cell fraction (not recorded which). The receptor's source is a male donor with ankylosing spondylitis. The chain combines TRBV4-3 with TRBJ1-2; TRBD1 is a possible D gene (6 bases). The CDR3 DNA reads as TGCGCCAGCAGCCAAGTAGGGGGTAATGGCTACACCTTC. Its translation: CASSQVGGNGYTF.